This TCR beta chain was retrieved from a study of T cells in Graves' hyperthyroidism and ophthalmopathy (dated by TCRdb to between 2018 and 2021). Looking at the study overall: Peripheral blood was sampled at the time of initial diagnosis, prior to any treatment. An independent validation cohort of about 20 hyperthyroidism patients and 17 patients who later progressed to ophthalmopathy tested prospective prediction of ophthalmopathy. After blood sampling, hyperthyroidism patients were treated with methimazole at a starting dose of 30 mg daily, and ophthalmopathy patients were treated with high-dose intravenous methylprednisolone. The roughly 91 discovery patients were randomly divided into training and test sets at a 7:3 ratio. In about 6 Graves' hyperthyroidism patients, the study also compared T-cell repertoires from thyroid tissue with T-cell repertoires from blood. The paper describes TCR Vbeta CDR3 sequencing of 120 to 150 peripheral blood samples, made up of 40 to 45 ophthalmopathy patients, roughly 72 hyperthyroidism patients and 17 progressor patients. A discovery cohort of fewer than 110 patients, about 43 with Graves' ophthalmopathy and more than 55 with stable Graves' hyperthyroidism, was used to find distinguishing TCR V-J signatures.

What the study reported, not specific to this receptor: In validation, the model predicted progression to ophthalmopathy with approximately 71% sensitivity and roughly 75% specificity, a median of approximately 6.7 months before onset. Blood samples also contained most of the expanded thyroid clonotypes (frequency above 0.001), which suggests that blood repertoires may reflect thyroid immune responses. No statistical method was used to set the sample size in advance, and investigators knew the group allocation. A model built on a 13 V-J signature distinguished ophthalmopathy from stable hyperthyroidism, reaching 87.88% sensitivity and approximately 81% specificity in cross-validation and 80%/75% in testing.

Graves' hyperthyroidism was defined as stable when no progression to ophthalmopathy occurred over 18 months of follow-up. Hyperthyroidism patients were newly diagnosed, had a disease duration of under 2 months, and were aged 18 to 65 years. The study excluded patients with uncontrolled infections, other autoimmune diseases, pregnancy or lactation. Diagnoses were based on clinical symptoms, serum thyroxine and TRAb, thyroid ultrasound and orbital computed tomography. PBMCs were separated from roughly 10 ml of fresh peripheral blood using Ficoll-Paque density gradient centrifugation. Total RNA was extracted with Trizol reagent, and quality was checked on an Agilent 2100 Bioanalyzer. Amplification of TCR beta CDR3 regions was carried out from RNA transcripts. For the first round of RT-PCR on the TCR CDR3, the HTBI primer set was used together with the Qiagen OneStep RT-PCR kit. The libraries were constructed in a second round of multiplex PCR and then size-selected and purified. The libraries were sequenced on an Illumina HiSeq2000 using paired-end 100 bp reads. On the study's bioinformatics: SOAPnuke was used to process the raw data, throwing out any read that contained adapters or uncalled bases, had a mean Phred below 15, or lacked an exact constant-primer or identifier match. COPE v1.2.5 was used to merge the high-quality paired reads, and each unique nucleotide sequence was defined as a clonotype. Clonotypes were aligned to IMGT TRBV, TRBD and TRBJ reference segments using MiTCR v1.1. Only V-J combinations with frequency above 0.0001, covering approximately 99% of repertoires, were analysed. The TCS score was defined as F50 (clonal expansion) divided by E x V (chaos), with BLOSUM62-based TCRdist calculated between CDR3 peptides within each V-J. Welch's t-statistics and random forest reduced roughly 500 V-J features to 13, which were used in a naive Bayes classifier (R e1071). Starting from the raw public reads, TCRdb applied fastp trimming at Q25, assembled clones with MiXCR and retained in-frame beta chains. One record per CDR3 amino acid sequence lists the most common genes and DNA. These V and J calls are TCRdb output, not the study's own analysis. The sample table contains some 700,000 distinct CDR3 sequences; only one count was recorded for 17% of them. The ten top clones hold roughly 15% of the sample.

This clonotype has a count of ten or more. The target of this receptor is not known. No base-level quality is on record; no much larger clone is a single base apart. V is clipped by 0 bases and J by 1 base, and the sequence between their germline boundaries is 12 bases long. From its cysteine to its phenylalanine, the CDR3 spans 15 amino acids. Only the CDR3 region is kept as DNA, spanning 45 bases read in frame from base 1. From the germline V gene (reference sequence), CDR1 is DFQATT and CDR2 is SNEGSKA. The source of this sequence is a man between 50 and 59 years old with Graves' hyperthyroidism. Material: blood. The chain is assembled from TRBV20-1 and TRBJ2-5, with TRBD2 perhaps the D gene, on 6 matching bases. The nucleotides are TGCAGTGCTAGAGATCTCGGGAGCAGCCAAGAGACCCAGTACTTC. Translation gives CSARDLGSSQETQYF.